This T cell receptor beta chain was sequenced in a study of shared clonotypes between healthy human individuals. Only in-frame clones appear in the TCRdb table, and some are missing; sequencing was by immunoSEQ multiplex PCR. In the table there are a few million clones, roughly nine tenths of which are singletons. The CD4+ fraction was divided into a CD45RA+ naive subset and a CD45RA-negative memory subset. Trimming took 2 bases from V and 0 from J, leaving 10 bases between them. In germline, CDR1 is MNHNY, CDR2 SVGAGI (reference sequence). This CDR3 contains 15 residues. The source material was naive CD4+ T cells sorted from blood. As to subset: CD45RA+ positively selected. The chain combines TRBV6-6 with TRBJ1-2; TRBD1 might be the D (5 bases). The sequence was collected from a man between 18 and 35 years old in good health. In nucleotides, the CDR3 is TGTGCCAGCAGTTACGGGCAGGGAGCTAACTATGGCTACACCTTC. It encodes CASSYGQGANYGYTF.